These 22 T cell receptor beta chains were sequenced from one sample in a study of CD8 T cells in ankylosing spondylitis. In TCRdb, the 5' RACE reads were re-called with MiXCR into one record per CDR3 protein. The sample has around 250,000 distinct CDR3 sequences, about 20% seen once. The sequencing input was blood, either unsorted or a sorted T cell fraction (not recorded which). These TCRs come from a male donor with ankylosing spondylitis or in good health (not recorded which).

This chain uses TRBV27 with TRBJ2-7, with TRBD2 as a possible D gene (6 bases). This CDR3 is built from 15 residues. Per germline, CDR1 MNHEY and CDR2 SMNVEV (reference sequence). The V end was cut by 2 bases, the J end by 4 bases, with 15 bases between. DNA for the CDR3: TGTGCCAGCAGTTTAGTGGCTAGCGTCATTTACGAGCAGTACTTC. Its translation: CASSLVASVIYEQYF.

This clonotype has a handful of counts. This sequence joins TRBV15 and TRBJ2-1, with D possibly being TRBD1 or TRBD2 (6 bases each). This CDR3 has 16 residues. The V gene's germline CDR1 is LNHNV and CDR2 YYDKDF (reference sequence). V lost 1 base to trimming and J lost 8 bases, with 18 bases between them. The CDR3 spells CATSRGRRGAGDEQFF. The DNA for the CDR3 is TGTGCCACCAGCAGAGGGAGAAGGGGGGCCGGCGATGAGCAGTTCTTC.

This clonotype was seen a handful of times. V is TRBV3-1 and J is TRBJ2-7; TRBD2 agrees at 10 bases. The germline CDR1 and CDR2 sequences are LGHDT and YNNKEL (reference sequence). V shed 4 bases and J 0 bases; nucleotides not matched to a gene: 3. The CDR3 consists of 15 residues. The CDR3 nucleotides are TGTGCCAGCAGCCCGGCTAGCGGGAGCTCCTACGAGCAGTACTTC. Its protein product is CASSPASGSSYEQYF.

This clonotype was recorded a few times. The rearrangement links TRBV7-9 to TRBJ2-1, with D possibly being TRBD1 (6 bases). Trimming stripped 5 bases from V and 10 bases from J, with 15 bases between. CDR1 and CDR2 (germline): SEHNR, FQNEAQ (reference sequence). There are 13 residues in the CDR3. CDR3 in amino acids: CASSTGPAPEQFF. In DNA, the CDR3 is TGTGCCAGCAGCACAGGGCCGGCACCAGAGCAGTTCTTC. Using reference TRBV7-9 and TRBJ2-1 for the parts outside the CDR3, the full variable domain is DTGVSQNPRHKITKRGQNVTFRCDPISEHNRLYWYRQTLGQGPEFLTYFQNEAQLEKSRLLSDRFSAERPKGSFSTLEIQRTEQGDSAMYLCASSTGPAPEQFFGPGTRLTVL.

This clonotype was counted many times. This chain links TRBV18 with TRBJ2-3, with D perhaps TRBD1 (6 bases). The CDR3 extends over 15 amino acids. V was trimmed by 3 bases and J by 3 bases, leaving 13 bases between them. Germline V gene data show CDR1 as KGHSH and CDR2 as LQKENI. CDR3 sequence reads: CASSPQDSPTDTQYF. In DNA form, the CDR3 reads TGTGCCAGCTCACCCCAGGACAGTCCTACAGATACGCAGTATTTT.

This clonotype was seen a handful of times. V and J are TRBV2 and TRBJ2-3; 9 bases fit TRBD2. V lost 11 bases, J lost 1 base, and 4 bases stayed unmatched. Germline loops: CDR1 SNHLY, CDR2 FYNNEI. CDR3 length equals 13 residues. CDR3 nucleotide sequence: TGTGCCCGGGAGCGGGAGGGCACAGATACGCAGTATTTT. Protein: CAREREGTDTQYF.

The V and J genes are TRBV7-9 and TRBJ2-1; possibly TRBD2 for D (5 bases). In germline, CDR1 is SEHNR, CDR2 FQNEAQ (reference sequence). The CDR3 totals 14 residues. V lost 4 bases to trimming and J lost 4 bases, with 11 bases between them. The CDR3 reads CASSSGGLYNEQFF. CDR3 nucleotides: TGTGCCAGCAGCTCGGGCGGACTTTACAATGAGCAGTTCTTC.

In this sample, this clonotype turned up a few times. The chain uses TRBV12-3 or TRBV12-4 and TRBJ2-7; 11 positions match TRBD2. V was clipped by 2 bases and J by 4 bases; unmatched bases: 4. The CDR3 has 15 amino acids. CDR3 nucleotide sequence: TGTGCCAGCAGTTTAATTACTAGCGGGAGTTACGAGCAGTACTTC. Amino acids: CASSLITSGSYEQYF.

This clonotype has only a few counts. The chain couples TRBV12-3 or TRBV12-4 to TRBJ2-1, with 10 bases identical to TRBD2. This CDR3 has 15 amino acids. V trimming: 6 bases; J trimming: 3 bases; junction bases outside the gene matches: 5. CDR3 coding DNA: TGTGCCAGCAGGAACGGACTAGCGGACTACAATGAGCAGTTCTTC. Translated: CASRNGLADYNEQFF.

There are a few counts of this clonotype. The chain employs TRBV11-1 and TRBJ2-1, with 8 bases matching TRBD2. CDR1 is SGHAT, CDR2 FQDESV, per germline (reference sequence). CDR3 size: 18 residues. Trimming cost V 1 base and J 6 bases; bases outside gene matches: 14. This CDR3 reads CASSLGLPAGVYGNEQFF. CDR3 nucleotides: TGTGCCAGCAGCTTAGGACTCCCAGCGGGAGTATATGGCAATGAGCAGTTCTTC.

This clonotype was detected ten times or more. This rearrangement joins TRBV20-1 to TRBJ2-1, with 8 bases lining up with TRBD2. Per the germline V gene, CDR1 is DFQATT and CDR2 is SNEGSKA (reference sequence). The CDR3 loop spans 15 amino acids. With V trimmed by 3 bases and J by 8 bases, 12 bases remained unmatched. This chain's CDR3 is CSARGAGVVRDEQFF. The CDR3 DNA follows: TGCAGTGCTAGGGGAGCGGGAGTGGTAAGGGATGAGCAGTTCTTC.

On this clonotype: At one boundary the junction diverges from the germline segment, which might be a read error. In DNA form, the CDR3 reads TGTGCTAGCAGCTTAGCCCCACAGGGGCAGCATGAGCAGTTCTTC. This sequence encodes CASSLAPQGQHEQFF. J is TRBJ2-1 and V is TRBV7-7; TRBD1 agrees at 7 bases. The CDR3 is 15 amino acids. CDR1 is SSHAT and CDR2 is FNYEAQ in the germline V gene (reference sequence).

The chain employs TRBV9 and TRBJ1-2; 7 bases agree with TRBD1. The CDR3 totals 16 residues. V lost 0 bases and J lost 1; bases outside the gene matches: 6. CDR1 and CDR2 from the germline V gene are SGDLS and YYNGEE. Here the CDR3 reads CASSVAVDRVNYGYTF. DNA of the CDR3: TGTGCCAGCAGCGTAGCGGTCGACAGGGTTAACTATGGCTACACCTTC.

In regard to this clonotype: An end of the junction differs from the germline gene, which may be a read error. The V call is TRBV25-1, the J call TRBJ2-1, with D tentatively TRBD2 (6 bases). The CDR3 consists of 14 residues. Germline lookup yields CDR1 MGHDK and CDR2 SYGVNS. CDR3 sequence (DNA): TGTGCCAGCTGTGACGTGGAGGGAGGCTATGAGCAGTTCTTC. Its protein is CASCDVEGGYEQFF.

This clonotype was observed many times. The V call is TRBV10-3, the J call TRBJ2-7; possibly TRBD1 or TRBD2 for D (5 bases each). The CDR3 is 11 amino acids. Germline CDR1 is ENHRY and CDR2 is SYGVKD. Trimming stripped 2 bases from V and 11 bases from J, with 10 bases between. This chain's CDR3 is CAISEGTGKYF. As DNA, the CDR3 is TGTGCCATCAGTGAGGGGACGGGAAAGTACTTC.

This clonotype was seen a handful of times. The chain combines TRBV28 with TRBJ2-1; 15 bases map to TRBD2. This CDR3 contains 18 residues. With V trimmed by 4 bases and J by 3 bases, 7 bases remained unmatched. The V gene's germline CDR1 is MDHEN and CDR2 SYDVKM. The CDR3 bases are TGTGCCAGCAGTTCATCGGGACTAGCGGGAGGACGCTACAATGAGCAGTTCTTC. Translation: CASSSSGLAGGRYNEQFF.

This clonotype showed up just a few times. The V call is TRBV5-6, the J call TRBJ2-3, with a tentative D call TRBD2 (6 bases). V was cut by 2 bases and J by 5 bases, with 12 bases left in between. This CDR3 has 14 amino acids. The V gene's germline CDR1 is SGHDT and CDR2 YYEEEE. The CDR3: CASSFSGEVDTQYF. In nucleotides, the CDR3 is TGTGCCAGCAGCTTTTCGGGAGAGGTAGATACGCAGTATTTT.

This chain joins TRBV6-2 or TRBV6-3 and TRBJ2-2; 13 bases line up with TRBD2. Unmatched junction bases numbered 16, after V lost 6 bases and J lost 0 bases. CDR3 length equals 21 residues. Germline CDR1 is MNHEY and CDR2 is SVGEGT. CDR3 sequence (DNA): TGTGCCAGCAGCAGCACTCCGGGACTAGCGGGAAATACTTCGAACACCGGGGAGCTGTTTTTT. This gives the protein CASSSTPGLAGNTSNTGELFF.

At least ten counts were recorded for this clonotype. This chain connects TRBV5-6 to TRBJ2-1, with D unclear. The V gene's germline CDR1 is SGHDT and CDR2 YYEEEE. The CDR3 spans 14 residues. The V and J ends lost 0 bases and 2 bases respectively, with 6 bases between them. The CDR3 protein is CASSLGPTYNEQFF. As DNA, the CDR3 is TGTGCCAGCAGCTTGGGGCCAACCTACAATGAGCAGTTCTTC.

The sample holds many counts of this clonotype. The chain recombines TRBV4-3 with TRBJ2-1; D could derive from TRBD1 or TRBD2 (5 bases each). The CDR3 runs 17 residues. Trimming took 0 bases from V and 4 from J, leaving 16 bases between them. CDR1 and CDR2 from the germline V gene are LGHNA and YSLEER. CDR3 coding DNA: TGCGCCAGCAGCCAAGAAGTCTCCGGGACGGCTTACAATGAGCAGTTCTTC. It codes for CASSQEVSGTAYNEQFF.

This clonotype was observed many times. The rearrangement uses TRBV5-8 and TRBJ2-7, with 8 bases aligning to TRBD2. The V gene end was trimmed by 0 bases and the J gene end by 5 bases; junction bases not matched to a gene: 10. This CDR3 region has 16 residues. The germline CDR1 and CDR2 sequences are SGHTS and YDEGEE. CDR3: CASSLEAGGAWDEQYF. The CDR3, as DNA: TGTGCCAGCAGCTTGGAGGCGGGGGGCGCTTGGGACGAGCAGTACTTC.

J is TRBJ2-5 and V is TRBV12-3 or TRBV12-4, with 9 bases matching TRBD1. The J segment lost 5 bases and the V segment lost 0 bases, leaving 7 bases of the junction unmatched. This CDR3 is built from 16 residues. For the CDR3, the DNA is TGTGCCAGCAGTTTAGCAACAGGGGGCGCGGGGGAGACCCAGTACTTC. It is translated as CASSLATGGAGETQYF.